Reported below is one TCR beta chain. This clonotype was observed many times. Its recognized antigen is unknown. Relative to the germline gene, one junction end is altered; a read error may explain this. Its CDR3 holds 16 amino acids, cysteine through phenylalanine. The sequence is cut down to CDR3 DNA, 48 bases in frame from base 1. Sequences MRHNA (CDR1) and SNTAGT (CDR2) are obtained from the germline V gene. The time point label of this sample denotes: newly diagnosed GD, antithyroid drugs for less than 3 months. RNA was extracted from PBMCs in TRIzol for both TCR sequencing and RNA sequencing. Graves' disease was diagnosed according to American Thyroid Association guidelines. Patients for the study were recruited at an endocrinology department in Xi'an, China. Each patient gave around 9.2 milliliters of peripheral blood, collected in an EDTA anticoagulant tube. Ficoll Paque Plus density gradient separation was used to isolate PBMCs, and no further T cell sorting was performed. An Agilent 2100 Bioanalyzer and agarose gel were used to assess RNA quality, and a NanoDrop 2000 was used to measure RNA concentration.

The data are from a study of regulatory T cells in long-lasting Graves disease (dated by TCRdb to the early 2020s). Some background on the complete study: Antithyroid drugs had been taken for less than 3 months by newly diagnosed Graves' disease patients. Peripheral blood TCR sequencing and RNA sequencing compared persistent Graves' disease patients with newly diagnosed Graves' disease patients. The study was conducted in China and was registered as a clinical trial. A total of around 33 samples were covered by TCR sequencing, comprising approximately 13 persistent and some 20 newly diagnosed Graves' disease patients. Beyond this particular receptor, the publication reports: The authors acknowledged the small sample size as a limitation that may reduce accuracy. Compared with newly diagnosed patients, patients with persistent Graves' disease had lower TCR Shannon entropy and fewer highly expanded clones, which suggests clonal expansion. Persistent disease showed preferential use of TRBV28, TRBJ1-2 and TRBJ2-5, whereas newly diagnosed disease favored TRBV20-1 and TRBJ2-1. More public clonotypes were shared among persistent patients (2,741) than among newly diagnosed patients (966). The study examined only peripheral blood because the primary lesion, thyroid tissue, could not be accessed. Only the TCR beta chain was sequenced and analyzed.

Libraries were constructed by multiplex PCR. The sequencer was an Illumina HiSeq 4000. To build TCR beta libraries, CDR3 regions were amplified by Arm-PCR using iRepertoire HTBI primers. Before sequencing, the PCR products went through gel purification. Per the original workflow: A total of roughly 58 TRBV and some 13 TRBJ segments were identified across samples and were used for gene usage analysis of CDR3 amino acid clonotypes. Filtered high-quality paired reads were merged into contigs using COPE and FqMerger. Contigs were aligned with BLAST to IMGT TRBV, TRBD and TRBJ reference genes, and CDR3 was defined per IMGT. Any clonotype with a frequency above 0.1% was counted as a highly expanded clone. Repertoire diversity was measured by Shannon entropy, and V-J evenness by the Gini coefficient. Clonotypes shared by more than one individual were considered public. TCRdb passed the public sequencing reads through fastp at Q25 and MiXCR, retaining productive beta sequences. Rows are unified per CDR3 protein, each entry keeping the most common DNA and genes. TCRdb, rather than the study authors, made the V and J calls. Within this sample are hundreds of thousands of distinct CDR3 sequences, with approximately 12% of them counted one time only. The top ten hold about 8.3% of the sample.

The same data also contributed to another study, on T cells in Graves' hyperthyroidism and ophthalmopathy. As that second study puts it: A patient counted as having stable Graves' hyperthyroidism if no progression to ophthalmopathy occurred over 18 months of follow-up. Hyperthyroidism patients were newly diagnosed, with disease duration under 2 months, and aged 18 to 65 years. Patients with uncontrolled infections, other autoimmune diseases, pregnancy or lactation were excluded. Diagnoses were based on clinical symptoms, serum thyroxine and TRAb, thyroid ultrasound and orbital computed tomography. The first round of RT-PCR for the TCR CDR3 was performed with the HTBI primer set and the Qiagen OneStep RT-PCR kit. Most expanded thyroid clonotypes (frequency above 0.001) were also found in blood, which suggests that blood repertoires may mirror thyroid immune responses. Ophthalmopathy was separated from stable hyperthyroidism by a 13 V-J signature model, with approximately 85% sensitivity and about 84% specificity obtained in cross-validation and 80%/75% obtained in testing. In validation, progression to ophthalmopathy was predicted by the model with roughly 69% sensitivity and roughly 72% specificity, a median of 6.5 months before onset. To identify TCR V-J signatures that set the groups apart, the researchers used a discovery cohort of 100 patients, made up of roughly 40 with Graves' ophthalmopathy and about 60 with stable Graves' hyperthyroidism. Whether ophthalmopathy could be predicted prospectively was tested in an independent validation cohort made up of 18 to 20 hyperthyroidism patients plus 17 patients who later progressed to ophthalmopathy. The 85 to 100 discovery patients were divided at random into training and test sets in a 7:3 ratio. Thyroid tissue and blood T-cell repertoires from six Graves' hyperthyroidism patients were also compared in the study. After blood sampling, hyperthyroidism patients were treated with methimazole at a starting dose of 30 mg daily, and ophthalmopathy patients were treated with high-dose intravenous methylprednisolone. Libraries were constructed in a second round of multiplex PCR, after which size selection and purification were carried out. The libraries were sequenced on an Illumina HiSeq2000 using paired-end 100 bp reads. SOAPnuke was used to process the raw data, throwing out any read that contained adapters or uncalled bases, had a mean Phred below 15, or lacked an exact constant-primer or identifier match. High-quality paired reads were merged using COPE v1.2.5, and each unique nucleotide sequence was defined as a clonotype. MiTCR v1.1 was used to align clonotypes to the IMGT TRBV, TRBD and TRBJ reference segments. The analysis was restricted to V-J combinations with a frequency above 0.0001, which together covered 99% to 99.2% of the repertoires. A TCS score was defined as the ratio of F50 (clonal expansion) to E x V (chaos), with BLOSUM62-based TCRdist applied between CDR3 peptides within each V-J. Welch's t-statistics and random forest reduced around 520 V-J features to 13, which were used in a naive Bayes classifier (R e1071). No statistical method was used to fix the sample size in advance, and group allocation was not hidden from the investigators. According to the paper, TCR Vbeta CDR3 sequencing was carried out on some 130 peripheral blood samples, which came from approximately 43 ophthalmopathy, 75 to 80 hyperthyroidism and around 17 progressor patients.

The starting material was peripheral blood mononuclear cells (PBMCs), obtained at new diagnosis, from a patient treated with antithyroid drugs. This sequence uses TRBV6-4 and TRBJ2-3; tentative D gene TRBD2, with 5 bases matching. This TCR derives from a woman in her thirties with Graves disease. Donor details come from another sample of the same person, matched by shared clones. In nucleotides, the sequence is TGTGCCAGCAGTTACTCGCTAGCACGATACACAGATACGCAGTATTTT. This codes for CASSYSLARYTDTQYF.